This is a list of T cell receptor beta chains from one sample in a study of beta chain features in type 1 diabetes. The table came from immunoSEQ multiplex PCR; TCRdb's copy has only in-frame clones and leaves some out. This sample has just over 600,000 clones, with around 15% found just once. Sequenced input: naive CD4+ T cells from blood. The receptor source for this set is a man younger than 35 in good health. CDR3s leave out the opening cysteine and the closing phenylalanine or tryptophan.

v_call: TRBV4-1
j_call: TRBJ2-2
cdr3_aa: ASSPSWSGAGELF

v_call: TRBV7-2
j_call: TRBJ1-1
cdr3_aa: ASSLRWGTEAF

v_call: TRBV29-1
j_call: TRBJ2-3
cdr3_aa: SVDNRDTDTQY

v_call: TRBV28
j_call: TRBJ2-5
cdr3_aa: ASQDYGISTQY

v_call: TRBV14
j_call: TRBJ1-5
cdr3_aa: ASSGRLDQPQH

v_call: TRBV21-1
j_call: TRBJ1-1
cdr3_aa: ASSGRRVTGPMNTEAF

v_call: TRBV4-3
j_call: TRBJ1-5
cdr3_aa: ASSQDRERPNQPQH

v_call: TRBV11-1
j_call: TRBJ2-7
cdr3_aa: ASSSRDRGAYEQY

v_call: TRBV2
j_call: TRBJ2-7
cdr3_aa: ASSPSYEQY

v_call: TRBV20-1
j_call: TRBJ1-1
cdr3_aa: SEGTNTEAF

v_call: TRBV27
j_call: TRBJ1-1
cdr3_aa: ASSSPSRGLNTEAF

v_call: TRBV10-3
j_call: TRBJ2-2
cdr3_aa: AISLAGASNTGELF

v_call: TRBV5-4
j_call: TRBJ1-6
cdr3_aa: ASSPTRGAGNSPLH

v_call: TRBV27
j_call: TRBJ1-1
cdr3_aa: ASSLGFSKMNTEAF

v_call: TRBV7-2
j_call: TRBJ2-7
cdr3_aa: ASSRGTGAIYEQY

v_call: TRBV29-1
j_call: TRBJ2-6
cdr3_aa: SVRTSGANVLT

v_call: TRBV5-4
j_call: TRBJ2-5
cdr3_aa: ASSYHEKGPQY

v_call: TRBV28
j_call: TRBJ1-1
cdr3_aa: ASGQGNTEAF

v_call: TRBV4-3
j_call: TRBJ2-3
cdr3_aa: ASSQERSQGGDTQY

v_call: TRBV19
j_call: TRBJ2-1
cdr3_aa: ASSIRRDSYSSYNEQF

v_call: TRBV7-2
j_call: TRBJ1-1
cdr3_aa: ASGTYLSEAF

v_call: TRBV12-5
j_call: TRBJ2-3
cdr3_aa: ASGQLGGGADTQY

v_call: TRBV7-3
j_call: TRBJ2-7
cdr3_aa: ASSPQQGSSYEQY

v_call: TRBV29-1
j_call: TRBJ1-1
cdr3_aa: SVAPFTGSTEAF

v_call: TRBV11-1
j_call: TRBJ2-5
cdr3_aa: ASSSGQHQETQY

v_call: TRBV30
j_call: TRBJ1-6
cdr3_aa: AWSAGDNNSPLH

v_call: TRBV18
j_call: TRBJ2-3
cdr3_aa: ASHTAGLPFTDTQY

v_call: TRBV5-6
j_call: TRBJ1-3
cdr3_aa: ASSSPGQGPGNTIY

v_call: TRBV28
j_call: TRBJ2-7
cdr3_aa: ASMGVGAYEQY

v_call: TRBV7-9
j_call: TRBJ2-1
cdr3_aa: ASSPNVAGLISSYNEQF

v_call: TRBV7-2
j_call: TRBJ2-7
cdr3_aa: ASSRTSGGTSYEQY

v_call: TRBV7-3
j_call: TRBJ2-7
cdr3_aa: ASSWDRGPYEQY

v_call: TRBV5-4
j_call: TRBJ2-5
cdr3_aa: ASSPSGNARETQY

v_call: TRBV25-1
j_call: TRBJ1-4
cdr3_aa: ASKGRTNEKLF

v_call: TRBV15
j_call: TRBJ2-7
cdr3_aa: ATSTPREPRLHEQY

v_call: TRBV15
j_call: TRBJ1-5
cdr3_aa: ATSPGGVGQPQH

v_call: TRBV2
j_call: TRBJ2-3
cdr3_aa: ASSGLRTDTQY

v_call: TRBV4-3
j_call: TRBJ1-2
cdr3_aa: ASSQERQGHYGYT

v_call: TRBV5-1
j_call: TRBJ1-1
cdr3_aa: ASSATGSVTEAF

v_call: TRBV5-1
j_call: TRBJ2-3
cdr3_aa: ASSPGLAGPGGTQY

v_call: TRBV27
j_call: TRBJ1-5
cdr3_aa: ASSSGGRGDGQPQH

v_call: TRBV5-4
j_call: TRBJ2-2
cdr3_aa: ASGRGGVSNTGELF

v_call: TRBV7-9
j_call: TRBJ2-6
cdr3_aa: ASSLKSLGANVLT

v_call: TRBV27
j_call: TRBJ2-5
cdr3_aa: ASSFYAGGSGTQY

v_call: TRBV4-1
j_call: TRBJ2-3
cdr3_aa: ASSQDRLQIAGTDTQY

v_call: TRBV29-1
j_call: TRBJ1-2
cdr3_aa: SVARAIPYGYT

v_call: TRBV28
j_call: TRBJ2-7
cdr3_aa: ASSFRAGGISYEQY

v_call: TRBV11-2
j_call: TRBJ1-2
cdr3_aa: ASSLLTGPYYGYT

v_call: TRBV7-3
j_call: TRBJ2-7
cdr3_aa: ASSQSAGPYEQY

v_call: TRBV6-6
j_call: TRBJ1-4
cdr3_aa: ASSYGQGDEKLF

v_call: TRBV11-2
j_call: TRBJ1-1
cdr3_aa: ASSLRATNTAF

v_call: TRBV4-1
j_call: TRBJ1-5
cdr3_aa: ASSRMGGILVQPQH

v_call: TRBV4-1
j_call: TRBJ1-1
cdr3_aa: ASSPRTGNTEAF

v_call: TRBV7-2
j_call: TRBJ1-5
cdr3_aa: ASNVDPINQPQH

v_call: TRBV18
j_call: TRBJ2-1
cdr3_aa: ASSLWENEQF